Sequencing of this TCR beta chain was carried out in a study of T cell changes during pregnancy in multiple sclerosis. Using immunoSEQ multiplex PCR, the repertoire was profiled, and TCRdb retains in-frame clones only, with some absent. The sample carries 91,000 or so clones, over 85% recorded once. V was pared by 4 bases and J by 0 bases, with 7 bases between. CDR1 is MNHEY and CDR2 is SMNVEV in the germline V gene (reference sequence). The CDR3 spans 13 residues. Material: peripheral blood, obtained after pregnancy. This receptor was taken from a female donor with multiple sclerosis, enrolled in a pregnancy study. The chain employs TRBV27 and TRBJ2-7; D call uncertain. CDR3 coding DNA: TGTGCCAGCAGTTCCGACTTCTCCTACGAGCAGTACTTC. Protein: CASSSDFSYEQYF.